This T cell receptor beta chain was sequenced during a study of shared clonotypes between healthy human individuals. CDR1 and CDR2 (germline): SGHTA, FQGTGA. The CDR3 extends over 13 amino acids. V trimming: 0 bases; J trimming: 8 bases; junction bases outside the gene matches: 1. The investigators split CD4+ cells into a CD45RA+ naive subset and a CD45RA-negative memory subset. Method: immunoSEQ multiplex PCR; TCRdb's copy keeps in-frame clones and lacks some. The table lists approximately 2.3 million clones, about 92% of them singletons. With regard to this clone: Its antigen is not known. The sample contains more than one DNA sequence encoding this CDR3.

Study results and limitations: Memory subsets generally showed lower estimated richness than naive subsets. The small donor group covered limited genetic and exposure diversity. Expectations were that clonotype sharing among donors would be affected by sequencing depth.

The sequenced sample consisted of naive CD4+ T cells from PBMCs. As to subset: CD45RA+ positively selected. The chain couples TRBV7-3 to TRBJ2-1, with 7 bases lining up with TRBD2. The receptor's source is a man younger than 30 in good health. Some clones in this sample may be carry-over from other donors' samples. The CDR3: CASSLTRGDEQFF. DNA of the CDR3: TGTGCCAGCAGCTTAACCCGGGGGGATGAGCAGTTCTTC.